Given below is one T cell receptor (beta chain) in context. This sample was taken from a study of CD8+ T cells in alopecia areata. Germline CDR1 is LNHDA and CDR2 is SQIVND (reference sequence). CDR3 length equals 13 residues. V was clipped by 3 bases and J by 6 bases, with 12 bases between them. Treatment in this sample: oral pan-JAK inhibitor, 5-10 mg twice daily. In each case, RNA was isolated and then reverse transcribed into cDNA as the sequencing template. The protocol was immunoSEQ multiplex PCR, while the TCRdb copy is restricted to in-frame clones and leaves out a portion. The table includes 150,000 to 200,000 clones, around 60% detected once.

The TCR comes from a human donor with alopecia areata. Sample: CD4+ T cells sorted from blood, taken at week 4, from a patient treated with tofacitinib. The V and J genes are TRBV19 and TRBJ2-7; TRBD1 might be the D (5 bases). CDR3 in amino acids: CASSMAAGLEQYF. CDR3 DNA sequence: TGTGCCAGTAGTATGGCGGCAGGGCTCGAGCAGTACTTC.